A single sample is the source of the 8 T cell receptor beta chains below, sequenced in a study of T cell repertoires in cytomegalovirus infection. Antigens for these TCRs are unknown. TCRdb itself ran the reads through MiXCR, one entry per CDR3 protein. The sample yields about 700,000 distinct CDR3 sequences, around 32% seen once. The sequenced sample was cultured PBMCs, obtained from culture after CMV antigen stimulation. The receptors here all came from a human donor in good health (CMV status not recorded). Some clones in this sample may be carry-over from other donors' samples.

The chain carries TRBV10-3 and TRBJ1-4, with a tentative D call TRBD1 (5 bases). CDR3 length: 13 residues. Trimming removed 0 bases from V and 15 bases from J, with 14 bases in between. Germline V lookup: CDR1 ENHRY, CDR2 SYGVKD. The CDR3 is CAISESRDAELFF. The CDR3 DNA reads TGTGCCATCAGTGAGTCGAGGGACGCGGAGTTGTTTTTT.

The chain recombines TRBV7-6 with TRBJ1-6, with D uncertain. The germline gives CDR1 SGHVS, CDR2 FNYEAQ. CDR3 length: 16 residues. The V gene lost 4 bases and the J gene lost 0 bases, with 10 bases spanning the gap. The DNA for the CDR3 is TGTGCCAGCAGCTCCCGGGCGGGCTCCTATAATTCACCCCTCCACTTT. Translated, it gives CASSSRAGSYNSPLHF. Supplemented by reference TRBV7-6 and TRBJ1-6, the full variable domain reads GAGVSQSPRYKVTKRGQDVALRCDPISGHVSLYWYRQALGQGPEFLTYFNYEAQQDKSGLPNDRFSAERPEGSISTLTIQRTEQRDSAMYRCASSSRAGSYNSPLHFGNGTRLTVT.

Only a few counts were recorded for this clonotype. The genes are TRBV19 and TRBJ1-5; D unclear. Germline V gives CDR1 LNHDA, CDR2 SQIVND (reference sequence). Trimming removed 8 bases from V and 6 bases from J, with 11 bases in between. The CDR3 runs 12 residues. The CDR3 loop is CASGPIGQPQHF. The CDR3 DNA is TGTGCCAGTGGACCCATCGGTCAGCCCCAGCATTTT.

The rearrangement joins TRBV12-3 or TRBV12-4 to TRBJ2-2; D remains ambiguous. V dropped 6 bases and J dropped 4 bases, with 12 bases sitting between them. This CDR3 is 14 amino acids long. DNA of the CDR3: TGTGCCAGCAGCCCCTACCTAGGCACCGGGGAGCTGTTTTTT. This encodes CASSPYLGTGELFF.

This clonotype was counted between two and nine times. The genes are TRBV7-2 and TRBJ1-2, with D perhaps matching TRBD1 (6 bases). CDR3 length: 13 amino acids. The germline V gene encodes CDR1 SGHTA and CDR2 FQGNSA. Trimming removed 0 bases from V and 7 bases from J, with 9 bases in between. The CDR3 sequence is CASSLAQGIGYTF. In DNA, the CDR3 is TGTGCCAGCAGCTTAGCTCAGGGGATTGGCTACACCTTC.

This clonotype appeared a few times. The chain is built from TRBV6-1 and TRBJ2-2; the D gene is possibly TRBD1 (5 bases). This CDR3 contains 15 residues. V was cut by 4 bases and J by 6 bases, with 15 bases left in between. Germline V CDR1 and CDR2: MNHNS, SASEGT. The CDR3 sequence is CASSGTRAASGELFF. CDR3 nucleotide sequence: TGTGCCAGCAGTGGGACACGGGCGGCTTCCGGGGAGCTGTTTTTT.

This rearrangement joins TRBV5-6 to TRBJ2-5; possibly TRBD1 for D (6 bases). The CDR3 contains 14 residues. Germline V gives CDR1 SGHDT, CDR2 YYEEEE. Trimming shortened V by 4 bases and J by 1 base, and 11 bases separated the two germline ends. Here the CDR3 DNA reads TGTGCCAGCAGCATAGGGGACACCCAAGAGACCCAGTACTTC. Protein product: CASSIGDTQETQYF. Full variable domain (remainder filled in from reference TRBV5-6 and TRBJ2-5): DAGVTQSPTHLIKTRGQQVTLRCSPKSGHDTVSWYQQALGQGPQFIFQYYEEEERQRGNFPDRFSGHQFPNYSSELNVNALLLGDSALYLCASSIGDTQETQYFGPGTRLLVL.

In its sample, this clonotype was seen a few times. The CDR3 coding sequence is TGTGCCAGTCATAGAGGGGATGACTATGGCTACACCTTC. Amino acid sequence: CASHRGDDYGYTF. The V and J genes are TRBV19 and TRBJ1-2; D is possibly TRBD1 (5 bases). The CDR3 spans 13 residues. Trimming left V 8 bases short and J 3 bases short, with 13 bases between. Germline assignment: CDR1 LNHDA and CDR2 SQIVND (reference sequence).